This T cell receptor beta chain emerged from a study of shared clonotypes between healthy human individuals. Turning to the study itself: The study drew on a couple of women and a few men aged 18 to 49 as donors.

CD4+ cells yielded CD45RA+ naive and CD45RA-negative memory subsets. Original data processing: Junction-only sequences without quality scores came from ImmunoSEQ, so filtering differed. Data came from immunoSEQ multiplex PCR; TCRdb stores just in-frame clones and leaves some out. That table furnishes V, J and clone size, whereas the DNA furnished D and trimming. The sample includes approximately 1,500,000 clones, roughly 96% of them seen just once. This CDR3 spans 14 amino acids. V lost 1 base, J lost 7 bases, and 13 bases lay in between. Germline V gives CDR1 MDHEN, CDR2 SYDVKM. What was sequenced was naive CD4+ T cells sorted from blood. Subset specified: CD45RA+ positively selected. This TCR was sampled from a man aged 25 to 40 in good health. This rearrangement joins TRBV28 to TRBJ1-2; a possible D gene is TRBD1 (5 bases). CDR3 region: CASSLSAGRGGYTF. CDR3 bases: TGTGCCAGCAGTTTATCAGCAGGGCGAGGTGGCTACACCTTC.